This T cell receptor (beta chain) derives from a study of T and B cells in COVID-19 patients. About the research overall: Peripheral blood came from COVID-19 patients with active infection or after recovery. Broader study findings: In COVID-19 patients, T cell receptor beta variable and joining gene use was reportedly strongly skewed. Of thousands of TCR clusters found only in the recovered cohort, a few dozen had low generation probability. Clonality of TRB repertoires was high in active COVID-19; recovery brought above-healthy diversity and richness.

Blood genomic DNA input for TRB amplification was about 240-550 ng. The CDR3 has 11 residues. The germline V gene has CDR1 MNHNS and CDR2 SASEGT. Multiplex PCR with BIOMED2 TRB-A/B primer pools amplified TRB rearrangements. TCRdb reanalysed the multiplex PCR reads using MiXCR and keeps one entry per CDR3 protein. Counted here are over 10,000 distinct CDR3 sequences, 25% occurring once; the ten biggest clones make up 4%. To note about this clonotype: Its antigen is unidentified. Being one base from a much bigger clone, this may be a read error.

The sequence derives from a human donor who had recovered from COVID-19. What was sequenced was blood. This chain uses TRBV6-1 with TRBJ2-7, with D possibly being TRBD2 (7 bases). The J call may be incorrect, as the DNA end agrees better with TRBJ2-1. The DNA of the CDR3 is TGTGCCAGCTCCTGGGGGGGCGAGCAGTTCTTC. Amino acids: CASSWGGEQFF.